A selection of T cell receptor beta chains follows, all from one sample in a study of regulatory T cells in long-lasting Graves disease. From the multiplex PCR reads, TCRdb called clonotypes with MiXCR, one entry per CDR3 protein. The table records about 620,000 distinct CDR3 sequences, about 16% of them present only once. This sample was also put to use in a study of T cells in Graves' hyperthyroidism and ophthalmopathy.

The source material was peripheral blood mononuclear cells (PBMCs), sampled at new diagnosis, from a patient treated with antithyroid drugs. These receptors all come from a woman between 25 and 40 years old with Graves disease. Both conserved end residues are part of each CDR3. A D gene is named only where the DNA matches it firmly. Size values are once, few and many counts, or a class for expanded clones, and some rows have none.

>TRBV20-1|TRBJ2-6|NA|TRBD2
TGCAGTGCTAGAGGTTGGGGGGGGATCTCTGGGGCCAACGTCCTGACTTTC
CSARGWGGISGANVLTF
>TRBV7-8|TRBJ2-5|many|NA
TGTGCCGGGGGGGCAGGGGGCGAAGAGACCCAGTACTTC
CAGGAGGEETQYF
>TRBV2|TRBJ2-1|NA|NA
TGTGCCAGCAGTGTCGACTTAGGGCAGTTCTTC
CASSVDLGQFF
>TRBV9|TRBJ2-1|NA|NA
TGTGCCAGCAGCGCGGCCCCGAGGGCGGGAACCCCATCGTCCTACAATGAGCAGTTCTTC
CASSAAPRAGTPSSYNEQFF
>TRBV20-1|TRBJ2-7|many|NA
TGCAGTGCTAGGGGGCAAGCGGACCACGAGCAGTACTTC
CSARGQADHEQYF
>TRBV11-2|TRBJ1-1|many|NA
TGTGCCAGCAGCTTCTCTGTTGAAGCTTTCTTT
CASSFSVEAFF
>TRBV11-3|TRBJ2-5|NA|NA
TGTGCCAGCAGCCGAAACTCTCAAGAGACCCAGTACTTC
CASSRNSQETQYF
>TRBV9|TRBJ2-3|NA|TRBD2
TGTGCCAGCAGCTTTCGAGCGGGAGTCACAGATACGCAGTATTTT
CASSFRAGVTDTQYF
>TRBV29-1|TRBJ2-3|many|NA
TGCAGCGTTGAAGAAGGGTCGGCCACGGGCACAGATACGCAGTATTTT
CSVEEGSATGTDTQYF
>TRBV20-1|TRBJ2-2|many|TRBD2
TGCAGTGCTCGAGCGGGAGGGAGGACCGGGGAGCTGTTTTTT
CSARAGGRTGELFF
>TRBV20-1|TRBJ2-7|NA|NA
TGCAGTGCCGACCCTACCGGGAGAAACTACGAGCAGTACTTC
CSADPTGRNYEQYF
>TRBV2|TRBJ2-1|few|TRBD2
TGTGCCATCAAACGACTAGCGGAGGAGCAGTTCTTC
CAIKRLAEEQFF
>TRBV5-1|TRBJ1-1|NA|TRBD1
TGCGCCAGCACCCCCGGGACAGGTTGGTGGACTGAAGCTTTCTTT
CASTPGTGWWTEAFF
>TRBV25-1|TRBJ1-5|NA|NA
TGTGCCAGGGACGGGTTCATTCAGCCCCAGCATTTT
CARDGFIQPQHF
>TRBV9|TRBJ2-1|NA|NA
TGTGCCAGCAGCGTAGCGGCAGCAACCTACAATGAGCAGTTCTTC
CASSVAAATYNEQFF
>TRBV5-5|TRBJ2-3|many|TRBD2
TGTGCCAGCAACCGACTAGCGGTCACAGATACGCAGTATTTT
CASNRLAVTDTQYF
>TRBV27|TRBJ2-7|many|TRBD2
TGTGCCAGCAGTTTCATGGGCGGGAGGGCACAATCCTACGAGCAGTACTTC
CASSFMGGRAQSYEQYF
>TRBV6-2/TRBV6-3|TRBJ2-6|NA|NA
TGTGCCAGCAGTTGGCAGTTCTCTGGGGCCAACGTCCTGACTTTC
CASSWQFSGANVLTF
>TRBV20-1|TRBJ2-3|NA|NA
TGCAGTCGAGGGGGGGGCACAGATACGCAGTATTTT
CSRGGGTDTQYF
>TRBV20-1|TRBJ2-7|NA|NA
TGCAGTGCTAGAGGGCGGGAATCCTACGAGCAGTACTTC
CSARGRESYEQYF
>TRBV27|TRBJ1-1|many|TRBD1
TGTGCCAGCAGTTCGTACAGGGGGTTGAGCACTGAAGCTTTCTTT
CASSSYRGLSTEAFF
>TRBV27|TRBJ2-7|many|NA
TGTGCCAGCAGTTTACAGGGGAAACCTTACGAGCAGTACTTC
CASSLQGKPYEQYF
>TRBV7-2|TRBJ2-7|many|NA
TGTGCCAGCACCCCCGGACCAGGGGCCTACGAGCAGTACTTC
CASTPGPGAYEQYF
>TRBV24-1|TRBJ2-3|NA|NA
TGTGCCACCAGCCGGGACCGCCTTACGCAGTATTTT
CATSRDRLTQYF
>TRBV12-3/TRBV12-4|TRBJ2-3|many|TRBD2
TGTGCCAGCAGCAACAGACTAGCGGGGAGCACAGATACGCAGTATTTT
CASSNRLAGSTDTQYF
>TRBV4-1|TRBJ1-2|few|NA
TGCGCCAGCAGCCCCTTCGGGGACTATGGCTACACCTTC
CASSPFGDYGYTF
>TRBV6-1|TRBJ1-2|many|TRBD1
TGTGCCAGCAAACCGACAGGGCAGTGGGGCTACACCTTC
CASKPTGQWGYTF
>TRBV18|TRBJ2-1|few|NA
TGTGCCAGCTCACCGGGGCTGGGGCAGGGTCGGGACAATGAGCAGTTCTTC
CASSPGLGQGRDNEQFF
>TRBV14|TRBJ2-1|many|NA
TGTGCCAGCAGCCAATTCGGGGCTTACAATGAGCAGTTCTTC
CASSQFGAYNEQFF
>TRBV28|TRBJ1-1|many|NA
TGTGCCAGCAGTTTAGTACAGGCACAAAAAAAAGCTTTCTTT
CASSLVQAQKKAFF
>TRBV27|TRBJ2-7|NA|NA
TGTGCCAGCACCCCTCGGACGGGCGCCTACGAGCAGTACTTC
CASTPRTGAYEQYF
>TRBV7-8|TRBJ1-1|many|TRBD1
TGTGCCAGCAGCCAAGCGACAGGGACGAACACTGAAGCTTTCTTT
CASSQATGTNTEAFF
>TRBV7-9|TRBJ2-2|many|TRBD1
TGTGCCAGCAGCTTTTGGACAGGCAACACCGGGGAGCTGTTTTTT
CASSFWTGNTGELFF
>TRBV6-1|TRBJ2-5|NA|TRBD2
TGTGCCAGCGAGATCCTCGGGAGGAAAGAGACCCAGTACTTC
CASEILGRKETQYF
>TRBV11-2|TRBJ1-4|few|TRBD1
TGTGCCAGCAGTCTACCATCAGGGGGTGAAAAACTGTTTTTT
CASSLPSGGEKLFF
>TRBV28|TRBJ2-3|many|TRBD2
TGTGCCAGCAGTCCTGTCCTGGGACTAGCGGGAGACACAGATACGCAGTATTTT
CASSPVLGLAGDTDTQYF
>TRBV28|TRBJ2-5|NA|TRBD1
TGTGCCAGCAGTCGCTCCCGGGACAGAATACAAGAGACCCAGTACTTC
CASSRSRDRIQETQYF
>TRBV12-3/TRBV12-4|TRBJ2-2|NA|NA
TGTGCCAGCAGTTATTATGCAGGGGAGCTGTTTTTT
CASSYYAGELFF
>TRBV28|TRBJ2-7|NA|NA
TGTGCCAGCAGTTCCACCCGGGACACGTCCTACGAGCAGTACTTC
CASSSTRDTSYEQYF
>TRBV5-6|TRBJ2-1|NA|TRBD2
TGTGCCAGCAGTCTAGGGGAGGGGAGATTCAATGAGCAGTTCTTC
CASSLGEGRFNEQFF
>TRBV20-1|TRBJ2-1|NA|TRBD1
TGCAGTGCTACCGGGACAGGGTACAATGAGCAGTTCTTC
CSATGTGYNEQFF